Following are 2 T cell receptor beta chains from one sample sequenced in a study of CD8 T cells in Susac syndrome. RNA amounts of roughly 0.45 to 1 ug underwent reverse transcription with random hexamers. TCRdb independently ran MiXCR on the immunoSEQ multiplex PCR reads; one entry per CDR3 protein. This sample has 150,000 to 200,000 distinct CDR3 sequences, with roughly 95% found just once. Specimen: CD4+ T cells from PBMCs. The receptor set was obtained from a human donor with multiple sclerosis.

The V call is TRBV20-1, the J call TRBJ2-3; 7 bases match TRBD2. The V and J ends lost 5 bases and 6 bases, in that order; junction bases with no gene match: 14. Germline CDR1 and CDR2: DFQATT and SNEGSKA (reference sequence). This CDR3 has 15 residues. CDR3 loop: CSAERREGAGDTQYF. DNA for the CDR3: TGCAGTGCTGAGCGTAGGGAGGGAGCTGGCGATACGCAGTATTTT.

This chain uses TRBV10-3 with TRBJ1-5; 9 nucleotides match TRBD1. Germline V gene data show CDR1 as ENHRY and CDR2 as SYGVKD. Trimming took 10 bases from V and 6 from J; bases not matched to a gene: 13. The CDR3 covers 15 residues. The CDR3 bases are TGTGCCACCACCGGGACAGGGAGGAACGGTCAGCCCCAGCATTTT. It yields the protein CATTGTGRNGQPQHF.